This is a list of T cell receptor beta chains from one sample in a study of human T cells and chemical hapten exposure. TCRdb used MiXCR to reprocess the RACE reads, holding one entry per CDR3 protein. The profile shows some 84,000 distinct CDR3 sequences, 7.5% to 9.5% of them singletons. The specimen comprised whole blood, sampled in connection with sensitization to the hapten diphenylcyclopropenone (DPC). All receptors come from a man aged 40-49 years with alopecia areata. Some clones in this sample may be carry-over from other donors' samples. Each CDR3 is given with its conserved first and last residue. D genes are given only for firm matches. Clone sizes are given selectively: once, few, many, or a class where the clone is expanded.

clone_size	v_call	d_call	j_call	cdr3_aa	cdr3_nt
-	TRBV10-3	TRBD1	TRBJ2-6	CAIGGTGADSGANVLTF	TGTGCCATCGGAGGGACAGGGGCCGACTCTGGGGCCAACGTCCTGACTTTC
-	TRBV7-2	-	TRBJ2-4	CASSLVGVAKNIQYF	TGTGCCAGCAGCTTAGTAGGTGTAGCCAAAAACATTCAGTACTTC
many	TRBV20-1	-	TRBJ2-4	CSARVGLGQDKNIQYF	TGCAGTGCTAGAGTAGGATTGGGGCAGGACAAAAACATTCAGTACTTC
-	TRBV25-1	TRBD1	TRBJ2-2	CASSELGQGGTGELFF	TGTGCCAGCAGTGAATTAGGACAGGGGGGCACCGGGGAGCTGTTTTTT
-	TRBV5-4	-	TRBJ2-7	CASSPDWAYEQYF	TGTGCCAGCAGTCCGGACTGGGCCTACGAGCAGTACTTC
-	TRBV5-6	TRBD2	TRBJ2-1	CASSFLAGDNEQFF	TGTGCCAGCAGCTTTCTAGCGGGAGACAATGAGCAGTTCTTC
many	TRBV14	TRBD1	TRBJ2-5	CASSQPWTGLETQYF	TGTGCCAGCAGCCAACCCTGGACAGGGCTGGAGACCCAGTACTTC
many	TRBV4-3	TRBD1	TRBJ1-1	CASSQLAGTGAMNTEAFF	TGCGCCAGCAGCCAATTGGCCGGGACAGGGGCGATGAACACTGAAGCTTTCTTT
many	TRBV18	-	TRBJ2-3	CASSPPYGDTQYF	TGTGCCAGCTCACCACCTTACGGGGATACGCAGTATTTT
few	TRBV12-3/TRBV12-4	-	TRBJ1-2	CASSFGGDYGYTF	TGTGCCAGCAGTTTTGGGGGCGACTATGGCTACACCTTC
many	TRBV12-3/TRBV12-4	TRBD1	TRBJ1-2	CASSLGTVGSGGYTF	TGTGCCAGCAGTCTAGGGACAGTGGGAAGTGGAGGCTACACCTTC
few	TRBV4-1	-	TRBJ2-3	CASSPSGSAGATDTQYF	TGCGCCAGCAGCCCTTCCGGGAGCGCCGGAGCGACAGATACGCAGTATTTT
few	TRBV7-2	TRBD2	TRBJ2-7	CASSLGGSAYEQYF	TGTGCCAGCAGCTTAGGCGGGAGCGCCTACGAGCAGTACTTC
many	TRBV20-1	TRBD1	TRBJ1-1	CSARRGQGITEAFF	TGCAGTGCTCGGAGGGGACAGGGGATCACTGAAGCTTTCTTT
-	TRBV7-3	TRBD1	TRBJ2-2	CASSLRTGNTGELFF	TGTGCCAGCAGCTTACGGACAGGGAACACCGGGGAGCTGTTTTTT
-	TRBV12-3/TRBV12-4	-	TRBJ1-2	CASSSFLPLYTF	TGTGCCAGCAGCTCCTTCCTCCCCCTCTACACCTTC
few	TRBV5-1	TRBD1	TRBJ1-1	CASSRDRVGTEAFF	TGCGCCAGCAGCCGGGACAGGGTCGGCACTGAAGCTTTCTTT
-	TRBV30	-	TRBJ2-2	CAWSVYGTTGELFF	TGTGCCTGGAGTGTATACGGAACCACCGGGGAGCTGTTTTTT
many	TRBV15	-	TRBJ1-1	CATSRDTYGEAFF	TGTGCCACCAGCAGAGATACTTACGGGGAAGCTTTCTTT
few	TRBV20-1	TRBD1	TRBJ2-2	CSARPAGTGSPGELFF	TGCAGTGCCCGGCCCGCCGGGACAGGGTCCCCCGGGGAGCTGTTTTTT
-	TRBV30	-	TRBJ2-2	CAWSVTGELFF	TGTGCCTGGAGTGTCACCGGGGAGCTGTTTTTT
few	TRBV29-1	-	TRBJ1-2	CSVEDRQSNYGYTF	TGCAGCGTTGAAGATCGGCAGTCCAACTATGGCTACACCTTC
few	TRBV3-1	-	TRBJ1-6	CASSHHGNSPLHF	TGTGCCAGCAGCCATCACGGGAATTCACCCCTCCACTTT
many	TRBV20-1	-	TRBJ1-6	CSARNRPRGSPLHF	TGCAGTGCTAGAAACAGGCCCAGAGGTTCACCCCTCCACTTT
many	TRBV29-1	-	TRBJ2-5	CSVGGAQETQYF	TGCAGCGTTGGAGGAGCCCAAGAGACCCAGTACTTC
few	TRBV11-2	-	TRBJ1-4	CASSLDDRRLGRLFF	TGTGCCAGCAGCTTAGATGACCGGAGGTTAGGAAGACTGTTTTTT
many	TRBV6-2/TRBV6-3	TRBD1	TRBJ1-5	CASSYIAARPGQGGTWRNQPQHF	TGTGCCAGCAGTTATATTGCTGCCAGACCGGGACAGGGGGGAACCTGGCGCAATCAGCCCCAGCATTTT
-	TRBV6-1	-	TRBJ2-1	CASSIWGTNEQFF	TGTGCCAGCAGTATCTGGGGAACCAATGAGCAGTTCTTC
many	TRBV5-1	-	TRBJ2-1	CASSLGQGGSGNEQFF	TGCGCCAGCAGCTTGGGTCAAGGAGGGTCGGGGAATGAGCAGTTCTTC
few	TRBV7-9	-	TRBJ1-3	CASSLAFGSSGNTIYF	TGTGCCAGCAGCTTAGCTTTCGGTAGCTCTGGAAACACCATATATTTT
few	TRBV29-1	-	TRBJ2-2	CSVDESGTGELFF	TGCAGCGTTGATGAGAGCGGCACCGGGGAGCTGTTTTTT
-	TRBV5-1	TRBD1	TRBJ2-6	CASSYWIPGQGLRPGANVLTF	TGCGCCAGCAGCTACTGGATCCCGGGACAGGGACTCCGACCTGGGGCCAACGTCCTGACTTTC
few	TRBV20-1	-	TRBJ2-6	CSATLGGGANVLTF	TGCAGTGCTACCTTAGGCGGAGGGGCCAACGTCCTGACTTTC
few	TRBV15	-	TRBJ1-6	CATSRDDSHNSPLHF	TGTGCCACCAGCAGAGACGACAGCCATAATTCACCCCTCCACTTT
-	TRBV29-1	TRBD1	TRBJ1-3	CSVRNRGELGNTIYF	TGCAGCGTCCGAAACAGGGGAGAACTTGGAAACACCATATATTTT
many	TRBV29-1	-	TRBJ2-3	CSGGTPVTDTQYF	TGCAGCGGGGGGACTCCAGTCACAGATACGCAGTATTTT
few	TRBV5-5	-	TRBJ1-4	CASSLGLFNEKLFF	TGTGCCAGCAGCTTGGGACTTTTTAATGAAAAACTGTTTTTT
-	TRBV6-2/TRBV6-3	-	TRBJ2-3	CASGRADTQYF	TGTGCCAGCGGCAGGGCAGATACGCAGTATTTT
-	TRBV15	-	TRBJ1-5	CATRLQGTTQPQHF	TGTGCCACCAGATTACAGGGTACGACTCAGCCCCAGCATTTT
few	TRBV27	TRBD2	TRBJ2-3	CASSRGGGAGADTQYF	TGTGCCAGCAGTAGGGGCGGGGGAGCGGGCGCAGATACGCAGTATTTT
few	TRBV4-2	-	TRBJ2-3	CASSQGARGQGSSGSVATQYF	TGTGCCAGCAGCCAAGGGGCTCGCGGACAGGGTAGTAGCGGGAGTGTCGCCACGCAGTATTTT
few	TRBV20-1	-	TRBJ2-3	CSAGDTQYF	TGCAGCGCTGGGGATACGCAGTATTTT
-	TRBV18	-	TRBJ2-5	CASSPTGTRQETQYF	TGTGCCAGCTCACCTACCGGGACAAGACAAGAGACCCAGTACTTC
few	TRBV20-1	-	TRBJ2-3	CSARDRSGSPRTDTQYF	TGCAGTGCTAGAGATAGGAGCGGGTCCCCGAGGACAGATACGCAGTATTTT
many	TRBV7-2	TRBD2	TRBJ2-1	CAGGLAGPNEQFF	TGTGCCGGGGGACTAGCGGGTCCTAATGAGCAGTTCTTC
few	TRBV13	-	TRBJ1-1	CASSLRGRMNTEAFF	TGTGCCAGCAGCTTACGGGGCCGGATGAACACTGAAGCTTTCTTT